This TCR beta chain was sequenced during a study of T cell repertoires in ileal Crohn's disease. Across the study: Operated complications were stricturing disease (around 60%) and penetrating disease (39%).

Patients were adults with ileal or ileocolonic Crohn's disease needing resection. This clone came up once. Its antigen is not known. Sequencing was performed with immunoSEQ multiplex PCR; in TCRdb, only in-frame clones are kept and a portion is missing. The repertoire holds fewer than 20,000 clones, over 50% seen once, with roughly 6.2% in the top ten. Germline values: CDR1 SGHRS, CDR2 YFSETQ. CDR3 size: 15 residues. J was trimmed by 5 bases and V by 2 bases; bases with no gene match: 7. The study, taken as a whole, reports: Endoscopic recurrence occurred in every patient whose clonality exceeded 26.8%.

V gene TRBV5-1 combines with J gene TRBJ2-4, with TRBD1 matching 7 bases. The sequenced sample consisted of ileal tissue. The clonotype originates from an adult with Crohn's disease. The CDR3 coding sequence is TGCGCCAGCAGCTTCACGACAGGGAGCCAAAACATTCAGTACTTC. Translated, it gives CASSFTTGSQNIQYF.